What follows are 20 T cell receptor beta chains derived from one specimen sequenced in a study of regulatory T cells in long-lasting Graves disease. Sample time point: newly diagnosed GD, antithyroid drugs for less than 3 months. Preparation of the TCR library used RNA extracted from PBMCs. Investigators prepared the TCR beta libraries by applying iRepertoire HTBI primers and Arm-PCR of CDR3 regions. Each CDR3 protein gets one entry after TCRdb re-called the multiplex PCR reads with MiXCR. The sample consists of under 450,000 distinct CDR3 sequences, roughly 15% of them appearing once. These data were likewise used in another study, on T cells in Graves' hyperthyroidism and ophthalmopathy.

Sequencing was performed on peripheral blood mononuclear cells (PBMCs), taken at new diagnosis, from a patient treated with antithyroid drugs. These TCRs come from a woman between 18 and 29 years old with Graves disease.

This clonotype showed up many times. This rearrangement joins TRBV11-2 to TRBJ1-4, with a possible D match to TRBD1 (5 bases). This CDR3 has 12 residues. CDR1 is SGHAT and CDR2 is FQNNGV in the germline V gene. V was shortened by 2 bases and J by 8 bases, with 6 bases between the two germline ends. Written as DNA, the CDR3 is TGTGCCAGCAGCTTACGGGGGGAAAAACTGTTTTTT. This codes for CASSLRGEKLFF. Full variable domain (remainder filled in from reference TRBV11-2 and TRBJ1-4): EAGVAQSPRYKIIEKRQSVAFWCNPISGHATLYWYQQILGQGPKLLIQFQNNGVVDDSQLPKDRFSAERLKGVDSTLKIQPAKLEDSAVYLCASSLRGEKLFFGSGTQLSVL.

This chain joins TRBV16 and TRBJ2-1, with D tentatively TRBD2 (5 bases). The V end was cut by 3 bases, the J end by 6 bases, with 15 bases between. CDR1 and CDR2 (germline): KGHSY, FQNENV. The CDR3 contains 15 residues. CDR3 loop: CASSQMEAVSNEQFF. The CDR3 DNA sequence: TGTGCCAGCAGCCAGATGGAGGCGGTTAGCAATGAGCAGTTCTTC.

Of note for this clonotype: The conserved final phenylalanine or tryptophan is absent from the CDR3, which likely points to a read error. The chain is built from TRBV5-6 and TRBJ2-1; the D gene is possibly TRBD2 (5 bases). Per germline, CDR1 SGHDT and CDR2 YYEEEE. V lost 4 bases, J lost 3 bases, and 11 bases lay in between. This CDR3 spans 14 amino acids. The CDR3 region is CASSPGNGYNEQFS. The CDR3 DNA follows: TGTGCCAGCAGCCCGGGAAACGGCTACAATGAGCAGTTCTCC.

This rearrangement joins TRBV12-3 or TRBV12-4 to TRBJ1-5; 7 bases are a match to TRBD1. The CDR3 is 15 amino acids. After removal of 5 bases from V and 1 base from J, the junction contained 5 bases not matched to a gene. The CDR3, as DNA: TGTGCCAGCAGTGGGGGACAGAAGAGCAATCAGCCCCAGCATTTT. This codes for CASSGGQKSNQPQHF.

This clonotype was counted many times. The chain uses TRBV2 and TRBJ1-4; TRBD1 might be the D (6 bases). The CDR3 spans 16 residues. Trimming removed 4 bases from V and 4 bases from J, with 16 bases in between. The germline CDR1 and CDR2 sequences are SNHLY and FYNNEI. CDR3 region: CASSGGRRGYNEKLFF. The CDR3 DNA follows: TGTGCCAGCAGTGGAGGCCGGAGGGGGTATAATGAAAAACTGTTTTTT.

The rearrangement links TRBV7-2 to TRBJ2-7; 10 bases match TRBD2. Germline V gene lookup returns CDR1 SGHTA and CDR2 FQGNSA. The CDR3 contains 16 residues. V was pared by 5 bases and J by 6 bases, with 13 bases of the junction left unmatched. The CDR3 DNA follows: TGTGCCAGCAGCCCCATGACTAGCGGGCTAGTTCGCGAGCAGTACTTC. It codes for CASSPMTSGLVREQYF. Full variable domain (outside the CDR3, taken from reference TRBV7-2 and TRBJ2-7): GAGVSQSPSNKVTEKGKDVELRCDPISGHTALYWYRQSLGQGLEFLIYFQGNSAPDKSGLPSDRFSAERTGGSVSTLTIQRTQQEDSAVYLCASSPMTSGLVREQYFGPGTRLTVT.

This clonotype was observed many times. The chain joins TRBV20-1 to TRBJ2-5; D perhaps matches TRBD1 (6 bases). This CDR3 is built from 11 residues. The ends were cut back, 8 bases at V and 1 base at J, with 8 bases in the middle. Germline values: CDR1 DFQATT, CDR2 SNEGSKA (reference sequence). The CDR3 DNA sequence: TGCAGTCCCAGGGGCCAAGAGACCCAGTACTTC. As protein: CSPRGQETQYF.

This clonotype turned up a few times. V and J are TRBV11-2 and TRBJ1-1; perhaps TRBD1 as D (6 bases). CDR3 length: 15 residues. V dropped 4 bases and J dropped 5 bases, with 17 bases sitting between them. Germline CDR1 and CDR2: SGHAT and FQNNGV. Written as DNA, the CDR3 is TGTGCCAGCAGCTCCGATGGCGGGGGCTGGACTGAAGCTTTCTTT. Translated: CASSSDGGGWTEAFF. Variable domain in full (rest from reference TRBV11-2 and TRBJ1-1): EAGVAQSPRYKIIEKRQSVAFWCNPISGHATLYWYQQILGQGPKLLIQFQNNGVVDDSQLPKDRFSAERLKGVDSTLKIQPAKLEDSAVYLCASSSDGGGWTEAFFGQGTRLTVV.

CDR3 DNA sequence: TGTGCCGCTTCGAGGGGGGTCACTGAAGCTTTCTTT. Its protein is CAASRGVTEAFF. The chain couples TRBV30 to TRBJ1-1, with TRBD1 as a possible D gene (6 bases). This CDR3 is 12 amino acids long. The V gene's germline CDR1 is GTSNPN and CDR2 SVGIG (reference sequence). Trimming took 8 bases from V and 4 from J, leaving 14 bases between them.

This clonotype showed up many times. The chain couples TRBV2 to TRBJ1-5; D may be TRBD1 (5 bases). From germline, CDR1 is SNHLY and CDR2 FYNNEI. The V end lost 1 base, the J end lost 7 bases, and 11 bases lay between the germline ends. The CDR3 is 14 amino acids. DNA of the CDR3: TGTGCCAGCAGTGAAGTAAAGGGGCAGCAGCCCCAGCATTTT. It specifies CASSEVKGQQPQHF.

This clonotype was found many times. This rearrangement joins TRBV7-2 to TRBJ2-7; tentatively, D is TRBD2 (5 bases). V dropped 3 bases and J dropped 1 base, with 13 bases sitting between them. The CDR3 covers 15 residues. Germline CDR1 and CDR2: SGHTA and FQGNSA. The DNA of the CDR3 is TGTGCCAGCAGCTTGCTGGCGGGTGATTCCTACGAGCAGTACTTC. It translates to CASSLLAGDSYEQYF.

This clonotype was seen a few times. The chain combines TRBV20-1 with TRBJ1-1; D call uncertain. V was clipped by 3 bases and J by 4 bases, with 12 bases between them. Looked up from germline, CDR1 is DFQATT and CDR2 is SNEGSKA (reference sequence). CDR3 length: 13 residues. CDR3 bases: TGCAGTGCTAGCTCGGTAATGAGCACTGAAGCTTTCTTT. Residues: CSASSVMSTEAFF.

This clonotype showed up many times. CDR3 nucleotides: TGCAGTGCTACCGCACCACAGGGGACCTCCTACGAGCAGTACTTC. It encodes CSATAPQGTSYEQYF. The chain employs TRBV20-1 and TRBJ2-7; TRBD1 aligns across 7 bases. Germline V gene sequence: CDR1 DFQATT, CDR2 SNEGSKA (reference sequence). The CDR3 sequence is 15 residues long. Trimming cost V 4 bases and J 0 bases; bases outside gene matches: 9.

In its sample, this clonotype was seen many times. The J gene is TRBJ2-7, the V gene TRBV20-1; 7 nucleotides align to TRBD2. V lost 1 base and J lost 0; bases outside the gene matches: 3. The germline gives CDR1 DFQATT, CDR2 SNEGSKA (reference sequence). The CDR3 extends over 14 amino acids. The CDR3 nucleotides read TGCAGTGCTAGAGGGCGGGAGTTCTCCTACGAGCAGTACTTC. This codes for CSARGREFSYEQYF.

This clonotype has ten or more counts. V gene TRBV20-1 combines with J gene TRBJ2-1; 9 bases match TRBD2. This CDR3 has 17 residues. Germline loops: CDR1 DFQATT, CDR2 SNEGSKA (reference sequence). The V and J ends lost 0 bases and 5 bases, in that order; junction bases with no gene match: 11. The CDR3: CSARDTGREGPHNEQFF. The CDR3, as DNA: TGCAGTGCTAGAGATACGGGGCGGGAGGGCCCCCACAATGAGCAGTTCTTC.

The rearrangement joins TRBV10-2 to TRBJ2-7; TRBD2 aligns across 7 bases. The V gene end was trimmed by 0 bases and the J gene end by 2 bases; junction bases not matched to a gene: 7. This CDR3 is built from 16 residues. Germline V CDR1 and CDR2: WSHSY, SAAADI. CDR3 sequence reads: CASSESGGDPPYEQYF. Written as DNA, the CDR3 is TGCGCCAGCAGTGAGTCGGGAGGGGACCCCCCCTACGAGCAGTACTTC.

This clonotype was seen more than once but under ten times. V gene TRBV7-9 combines with J gene TRBJ2-3; 7 bases line up with TRBD2. Trimming took 3 bases from V and 1 from J; bases not matched to a gene: 10. CDR1 is SEHNR, CDR2 FQNEAQ, per germline (reference sequence). The CDR3 is made up of 17 amino acids. CDR3: CASSFSGPYNGTDTQYF. DNA of the CDR3: TGTGCCAGCAGCTTTAGCGGGCCCTATAATGGCACAGATACGCAGTATTTT. The complete variable domain, with remaining parts taken from reference TRBV7-9 and TRBJ2-3, reads DTGVSQNPRHKITKRGQNVTFRCDPISEHNRLYWYRQTLGQGPEFLTYFQNEAQLEKSRLLSDRFSAERPKGSFSTLEIQRTEQGDSAMYLCASSFSGPYNGTDTQYFGPGTRLTVL.

There are many counts of this clonotype. This chain connects TRBV28 to TRBJ1-2; TRBD1 aligns across 9 bases. From germline, CDR1 is MDHEN and CDR2 SYDVKM. The trim removed 6 bases at V and 6 bases at J, leaving 11 bases unmatched. The CDR3 is 15 amino acids. CDR3: CASSKIVRDRDGYTF. CDR3 nucleotides: TGTGCCAGCAGCAAAATTGTCCGGGACAGGGATGGCTACACCTTC.

This clonotype was seen a few times. This CDR3 is CASSDPTSGRVRAGELFF. The CDR3 coding sequence is TGTGCCAGCAGTGACCCTACTAGCGGGAGGGTGAGAGCCGGGGAGCTGTTTTTT. The genes are TRBV2 and TRBJ2-2, with TRBD2 matching over 13 bases. Per germline, CDR1 SNHLY and CDR2 FYNNEI. The CDR3 is 18 amino acids. Trimming removed 3 bases from V and 6 bases from J; junction bases left unmatched: 10.

This clonotype was observed a handful of times. The gene calls are TRBV24-1 and TRBJ2-1; 9 bases map to TRBD1. Trimming cost V 11 bases and J 7 bases; bases outside gene matches: 8. CDR1 and CDR2 (germline): KGHDR, SFDVKD. The CDR3 consists of 13 residues. CDR3 in DNA: TGTGCCATACAGGGGGCCTTGGGTAATGAGCAGTTCTTC. It translates to CAIQGALGNEQFF.